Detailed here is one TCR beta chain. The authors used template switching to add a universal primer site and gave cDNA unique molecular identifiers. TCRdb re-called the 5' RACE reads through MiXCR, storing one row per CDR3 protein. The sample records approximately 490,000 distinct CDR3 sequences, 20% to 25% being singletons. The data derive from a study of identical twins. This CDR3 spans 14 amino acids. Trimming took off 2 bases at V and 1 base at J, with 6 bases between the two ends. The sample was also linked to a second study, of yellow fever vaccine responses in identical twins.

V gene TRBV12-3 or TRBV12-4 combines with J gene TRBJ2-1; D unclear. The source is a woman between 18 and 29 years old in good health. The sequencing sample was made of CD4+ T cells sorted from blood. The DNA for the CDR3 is TGTGCCAGCAGTTTAAGTATGTCCTACAATGAGCAGTTCTTC. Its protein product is CASSLSMSYNEQFF.